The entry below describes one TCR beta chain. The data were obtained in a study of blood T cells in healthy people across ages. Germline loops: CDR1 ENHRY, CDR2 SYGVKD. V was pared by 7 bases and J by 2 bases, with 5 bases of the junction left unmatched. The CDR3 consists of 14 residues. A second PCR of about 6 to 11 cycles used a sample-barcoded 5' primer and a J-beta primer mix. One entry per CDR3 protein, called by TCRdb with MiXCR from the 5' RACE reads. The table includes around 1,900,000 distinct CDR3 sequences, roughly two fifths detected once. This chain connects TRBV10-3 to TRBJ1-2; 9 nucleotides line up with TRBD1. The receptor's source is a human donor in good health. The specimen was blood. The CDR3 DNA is TGTGCCATCAACCCGGGACAGGGCAACTATGGCTACACCTTC. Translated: CAINPGQGNYGYTF.